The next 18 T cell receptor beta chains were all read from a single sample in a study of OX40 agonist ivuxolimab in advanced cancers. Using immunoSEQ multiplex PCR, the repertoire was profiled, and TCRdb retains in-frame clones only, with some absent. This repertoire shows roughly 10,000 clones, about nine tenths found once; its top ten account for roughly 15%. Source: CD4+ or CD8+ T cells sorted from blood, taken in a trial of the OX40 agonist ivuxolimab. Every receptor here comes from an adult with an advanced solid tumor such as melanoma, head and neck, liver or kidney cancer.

The CDR3 DNA follows: TGTGCCAGCAGCATTGACAGGGGCCTTTCCTACAATGAGCAGTTCTTC. This sequence encodes CASSIDRGLSYNEQFF. This rearrangement joins TRBV5-6 to TRBJ2-1, with 8 bases identical to TRBD1. J gave up 1 base and V 4 bases, and 7 bases lay outside the gene matches. The CDR3 is made up of 16 amino acids. Germline CDR1 is SGHDT and CDR2 is YYEEEE.

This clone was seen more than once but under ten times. The CDR3 reads CAWSPSSGTVGNQPQHF. CDR3 coding DNA: TGTGCCTGGAGTCCATCTTCCGGGACAGTTGGCAATCAGCCCCAGCATTTT. The chain combines TRBV30 with TRBJ1-5, with TRBD1 identical over 7 bases. The CDR3 length is 17 residues. The germline gives CDR1 GTSNPN, CDR2 SVGIG (reference sequence). V lost 2 bases to trimming and J lost 2 bases; unmatched junction nucleotides: 12.

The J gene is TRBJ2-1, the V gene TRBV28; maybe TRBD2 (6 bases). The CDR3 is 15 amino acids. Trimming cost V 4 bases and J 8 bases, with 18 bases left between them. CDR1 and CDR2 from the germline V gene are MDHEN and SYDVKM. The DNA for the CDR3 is TGTGCCAGCAGTTCAGACTCCGGGAGTAGTTATGAGCAGTTCTTC. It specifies CASSSDSGSSYEQFF.

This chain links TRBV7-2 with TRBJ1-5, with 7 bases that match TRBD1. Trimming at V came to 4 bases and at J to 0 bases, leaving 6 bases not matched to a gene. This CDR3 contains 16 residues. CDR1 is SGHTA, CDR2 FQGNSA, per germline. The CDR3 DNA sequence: TGTGCCAGCAGCTCGGGGACAGCGTATAGCAATCAGCCCCAGCATTTT. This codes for CASSSGTAYSNQPQHF.

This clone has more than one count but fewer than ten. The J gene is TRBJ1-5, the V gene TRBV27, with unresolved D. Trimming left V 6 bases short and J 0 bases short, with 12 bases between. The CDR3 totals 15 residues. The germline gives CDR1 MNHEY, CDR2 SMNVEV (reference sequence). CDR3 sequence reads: CASRDYVISNQPQHF. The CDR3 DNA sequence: TGTGCCAGCAGGGACTATGTAATTAGCAATCAGCCCCAGCATTTT.

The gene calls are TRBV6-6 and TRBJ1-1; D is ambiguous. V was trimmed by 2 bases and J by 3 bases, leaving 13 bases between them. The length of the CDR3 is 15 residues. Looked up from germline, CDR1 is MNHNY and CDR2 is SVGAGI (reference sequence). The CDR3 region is CASSYPEDGDTEAFF. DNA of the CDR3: TGTGCCAGCAGTTACCCGGAGGACGGGGACACTGAAGCTTTCTTT.

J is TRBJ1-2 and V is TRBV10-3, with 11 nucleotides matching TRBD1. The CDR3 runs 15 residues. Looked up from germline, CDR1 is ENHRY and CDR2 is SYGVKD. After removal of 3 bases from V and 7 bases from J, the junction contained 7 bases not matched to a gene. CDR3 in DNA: TGTGCCATCAGTGAAGGACAGGGGGCTACACTTGGCTACACCTTC. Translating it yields CAISEGQGATLGYTF.

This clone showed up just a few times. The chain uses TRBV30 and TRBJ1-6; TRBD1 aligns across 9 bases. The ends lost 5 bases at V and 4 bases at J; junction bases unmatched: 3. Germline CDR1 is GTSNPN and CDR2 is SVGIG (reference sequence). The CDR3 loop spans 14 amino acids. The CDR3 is CAWGQGMYNSPLHF. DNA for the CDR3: TGTGCCTGGGGACAGGGGATGTATAATTCACCCCTCCACTTT.

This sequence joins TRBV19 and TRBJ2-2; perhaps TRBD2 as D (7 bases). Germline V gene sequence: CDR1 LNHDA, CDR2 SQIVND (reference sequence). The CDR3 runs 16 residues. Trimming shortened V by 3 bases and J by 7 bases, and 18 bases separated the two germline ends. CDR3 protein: CASSISDSGGNGELFF. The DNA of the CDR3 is TGTGCCAGTAGTATTTCTGATTCGGGGGGCAACGGGGAGCTGTTTTTT.

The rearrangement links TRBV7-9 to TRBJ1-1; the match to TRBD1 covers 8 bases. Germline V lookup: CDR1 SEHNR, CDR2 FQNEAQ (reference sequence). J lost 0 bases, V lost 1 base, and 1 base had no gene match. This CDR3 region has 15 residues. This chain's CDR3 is CASSLGQGMNTEAFF. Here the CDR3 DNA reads TGTGCCAGCAGCTTAGGACAGGGGATGAACACTGAAGCTTTCTTT.

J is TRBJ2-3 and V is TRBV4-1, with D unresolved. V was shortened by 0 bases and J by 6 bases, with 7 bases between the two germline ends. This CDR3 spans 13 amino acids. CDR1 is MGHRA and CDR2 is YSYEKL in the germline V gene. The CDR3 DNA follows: TGCGCCAGCAGCCAAGATCTCGAGGATACGCAGTATTTT. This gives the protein CASSQDLEDTQYF.

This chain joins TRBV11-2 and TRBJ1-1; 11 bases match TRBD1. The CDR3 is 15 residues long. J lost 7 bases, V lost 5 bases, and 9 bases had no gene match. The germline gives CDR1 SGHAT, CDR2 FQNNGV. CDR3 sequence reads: CASSARTGGFVEAFF. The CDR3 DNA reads TGTGCCAGCAGCGCCCGGACAGGGGGCTTTGTTGAAGCTTTCTTT.

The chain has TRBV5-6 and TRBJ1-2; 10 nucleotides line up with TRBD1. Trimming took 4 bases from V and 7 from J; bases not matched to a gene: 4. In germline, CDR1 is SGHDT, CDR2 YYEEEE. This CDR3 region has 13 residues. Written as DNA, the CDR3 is TGTGCCAGCAGCACGACAGGGGGCGGTGGCTACACCTTC. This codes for CASSTTGGGGYTF.

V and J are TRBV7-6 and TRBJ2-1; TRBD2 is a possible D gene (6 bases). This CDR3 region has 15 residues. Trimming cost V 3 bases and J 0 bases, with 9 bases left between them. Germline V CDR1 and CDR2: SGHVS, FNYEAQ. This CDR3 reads CASSFRTTSYNEQFF. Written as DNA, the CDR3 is TGTGCCAGCAGCTTCAGGACTACCTCCTACAATGAGCAGTTCTTC.

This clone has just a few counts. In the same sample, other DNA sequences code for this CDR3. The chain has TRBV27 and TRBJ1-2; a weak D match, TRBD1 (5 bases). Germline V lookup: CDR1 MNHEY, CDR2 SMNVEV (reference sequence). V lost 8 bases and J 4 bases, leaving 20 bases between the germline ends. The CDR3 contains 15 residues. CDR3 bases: TGTGCCAGCTTTAAACTTCGGGGAGGGACCTATGGCTACACCTTC. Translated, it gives CASFKLRGGTYGYTF.

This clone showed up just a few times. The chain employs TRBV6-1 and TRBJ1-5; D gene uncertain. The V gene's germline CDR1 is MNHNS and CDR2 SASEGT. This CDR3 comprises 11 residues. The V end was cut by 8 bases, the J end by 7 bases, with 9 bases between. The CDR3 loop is CASAYPQPQHF. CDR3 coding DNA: TGTGCCAGCGCTTACCCGCAGCCCCAGCATTTT.

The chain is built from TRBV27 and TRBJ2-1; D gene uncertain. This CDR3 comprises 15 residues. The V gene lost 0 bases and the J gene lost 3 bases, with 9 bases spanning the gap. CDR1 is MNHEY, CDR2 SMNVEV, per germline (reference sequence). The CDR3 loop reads CASSLSGPGYNEQFF. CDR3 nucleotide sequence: TGTGCCAGCAGTTTATCAGGGCCCGGCTACAATGAGCAGTTCTTC.

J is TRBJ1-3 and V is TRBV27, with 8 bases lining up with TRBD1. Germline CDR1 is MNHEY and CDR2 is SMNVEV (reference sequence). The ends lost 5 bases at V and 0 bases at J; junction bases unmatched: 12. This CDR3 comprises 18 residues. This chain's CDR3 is CASSLGAGGSLSGNTIYF. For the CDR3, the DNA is TGTGCCAGCAGTCTTGGGGCAGGGGGCTCCCTCTCTGGAAACACCATATATTTT.